These 21 T cell receptor beta chains were sequenced from one sample in a study of identical twins. MiXCR, run by TCRdb on the 5' RACE reads, gives a single entry per CDR3 protein. The repertoire holds roughly 720,000 distinct CDR3 sequences, with about 18% as singletons. In addition, the sample was reused for a study of T cells expressing NK-cell markers.

The sample comprised PBMCs. These TCRs come from a woman younger than 35 in good health.

The chain joins TRBV27 to TRBJ2-6; TRBD1 agrees at 9 bases. Germline CDR1 and CDR2: MNHEY and SMNVEV (reference sequence). This CDR3 is built from 17 residues. The V and J ends lost 4 bases and 0 bases, in that order; junction bases with no gene match: 4. The CDR3 reads CASSSRDRVSGANVLTF. DNA of the CDR3: TGTGCCAGCAGTTCCCGGGACAGGGTCTCTGGGGCCAACGTCCTGACTTTC.

The chain carries TRBV20-1 and TRBJ2-7; TRBD1 agrees at 8 bases. V was pared by 5 bases and J by 6 bases, with 9 bases of the junction left unmatched. The length of the CDR3 is 13 residues. Germline-derived CDR1 and CDR2 are DFQATT and SNEGSKA (reference sequence). DNA of the CDR3: TGCAGTGCTCCCCGGGGACAGGCCTTCGAGCAGTACTTC. It specifies CSAPRGQAFEQYF.

Only a few counts were recorded for this clonotype. The CDR3 region is CASSHTTSTGELFF. The CDR3 DNA sequence: TGCGCCAGCAGCCACACGACGAGCACCGGGGAGCTGTTTTTT. This chain links TRBV4-3 with TRBJ2-2; D uncertain. Germline V gene lookup returns CDR1 LGHNA and CDR2 YSLEER. CDR3 length: 14 amino acids. The V gene lost 3 bases and the J gene lost 4 bases, with 9 bases spanning the gap.

The J gene is TRBJ2-1, the V gene TRBV7-2; D possibly corresponds to TRBD2 (6 bases). This CDR3 region has 15 residues. The V end was cut by 4 bases, the J end by 10 bases, with 20 bases between. Germline V lookup: CDR1 SGHTA, CDR2 FQGNSA. The CDR3 here is CASSSGDPRYREQFF. CDR3 bases: TGTGCCAGCAGCTCGGGGGACCCCAGGTATCGAGAGCAGTTCTTC. Full variable domain (rest looked up from reference TRBV7-2 and TRBJ2-1): GAGVSQSPSNKVTEKGKDVELRCDPISGHTALYWYRQSLGQGLEFLIYFQGNSAPDKSGLPSDRFSAERTGGSVSTLTIQRTQQEDSAVYLCASSSGDPRYREQFFGPGTRLTVL.

The chain employs TRBV20-1 and TRBJ2-1; 11 nucleotides line up with TRBD2. The CDR3 has 16 amino acids. Germline V lookup: CDR1 DFQATT, CDR2 SNEGSKA (reference sequence). The ends lost 3 bases at V and 0 bases at J; junction bases unmatched: 4. CDR3 in amino acids: CSASGTSGGSYNEQFF. DNA of the CDR3: TGCAGTGCTAGCGGTACTAGCGGGGGCTCCTACAATGAGCAGTTCTTC.

The chain couples TRBV20-1 to TRBJ2-2; TRBD2 matches at 8 bases. The CDR3 spans 14 residues. From germline, CDR1 is DFQATT and CDR2 SNEGSKA (reference sequence). V lost 7 bases to trimming and J lost 4 bases; unmatched junction nucleotides: 8. The CDR3 is CSVQVGRATGELFF. The CDR3 DNA follows: TGCAGTGTCCAGGTCGGGAGGGCCACCGGGGAGCTGTTTTTT.

This clonotype was recorded a few times. V usage is TRBV19 and J usage is TRBJ1-1; D is unresolved. Trimming left V 7 bases short and J 1 base short, with 16 bases between. Germline V gene lookup returns CDR1 LNHDA and CDR2 SQIVND (reference sequence). This CDR3 comprises 15 residues. The CDR3: CASIRLGSKNTEAFF. Here the CDR3 DNA reads TGTGCCAGTATTCGATTGGGCTCGAAGAACACTGAAGCTTTCTTT.

This clonotype came up a few times. The chain couples TRBV6-5 to TRBJ2-1, with a tentative D call TRBD2 (6 bases). Germline V gene sequence: CDR1 MNHEY, CDR2 SVGAGI. The CDR3 has 16 amino acids. V lost 2 bases to trimming and J lost 8 bases, with 19 bases between them. CDR3 protein: CASSYTADGTHDEQFF. Here the CDR3 DNA reads TGTGCCAGCAGTTACACCGCCGACGGGACTCATGATGAGCAGTTCTTC.

Many counts were recorded for this clonotype. This chain uses TRBV27 with TRBJ2-1, with a tentative D call TRBD2 (6 bases). Between the trimmed V and J ends, which lost 3 bases and 7 bases, there was a span of 10 bases. Germline V gene lookup returns CDR1 MNHEY and CDR2 SMNVEV (reference sequence). This CDR3 comprises 13 residues. This CDR3 reads CASSLDGGNEQFF. DNA for the CDR3: TGTGCCAGCAGTTTGGACGGAGGGAATGAGCAGTTCTTC.

The CDR3 DNA sequence: TGTGCCATCAGCGCCGGCGGTTACAATCAGCCCCAGCATTTT. Translated: CAISAGGYNQPQHF. The chain combines TRBV10-3 with TRBJ1-5; D is unclear. Trimming pared 6 bases from V and 3 bases from J, leaving 12 bases between. CDR1 is ENHRY, CDR2 SYGVKD, per germline. This CDR3 comprises 14 residues.

The chain employs TRBV15 and TRBJ2-7; weak D call: TRBD1 (5 bases). V was shortened by 1 base and J by 6 bases, with 25 bases between the two germline ends. This CDR3 region has 18 residues. From germline, CDR1 is LNHNV and CDR2 YYDKDF (reference sequence). The CDR3 reads CATSRVVGRHEKRGEQYF. The CDR3 region has the DNA TGTGCCACCAGCAGAGTAGTTGGGCGGCACGAAAAAAGGGGCGAGCAGTACTTC.

This clonotype was found a few times. The chain couples TRBV29-1 to TRBJ2-3; 7 bases map to TRBD2. This CDR3 spans 15 amino acids. Trimming took 0 bases from V and 9 from J; bases not matched to a gene: 12. Looked up from germline, CDR1 is SQVTM and CDR2 is ANQGSEA. CDR3 amino acids: CSVEDGAQRGPTQYF. CDR3 nucleotide sequence: TGCAGCGTTGAAGACGGGGCGCAGCGGGGCCCGACGCAGTATTTT.

This clonotype was found a few times. The chain uses TRBV27 and TRBJ2-1; either TRBD1 or TRBD2 may fit D (5 bases each). Between the trimmed V and J ends, which lost 6 bases and 4 bases, there was a span of 13 bases. The CDR3 has 14 amino acids. Germline V lookup: CDR1 MNHEY, CDR2 SMNVEV (reference sequence). In DNA form, the CDR3 reads TGTGCCAGCAGCGTGGGACCTACGTACAATGAGCAGTTCTTC. It translates to CASSVGPTYNEQFF.

The table lists this clonotype with a few counts. The CDR3 loop reads CSALDRGKTQYF. CDR3 DNA sequence: TGCAGTGCTCTCGACAGGGGAAAGACCCAGTACTTC. The rearrangement uses TRBV20-1 and TRBJ2-5; 8 bases align to TRBD1. Germline V CDR1 and CDR2: DFQATT, SNEGSKA (reference sequence). CDR3 length: 12 amino acids. The V segment lost 5 bases and the J segment 6 bases; nucleotides outside the gene matches: 5.

V is TRBV9 and J is TRBJ2-2, with unresolved D. This CDR3 spans 15 amino acids. Germline CDR1 and CDR2: SGDLS and YYNGEE. Between the trimmed V and J ends, which lost 1 base and 4 bases, there was a span of 11 bases. The CDR3 DNA follows: TGTGCCAGCAGCGTATTCACCGAGGCCACCGGGGAGCTGTTTTTT. This gives the protein CASSVFTEATGELFF. Based on the CDR3 plus reference TRBV9 and TRBJ2-2, the full variable domain is DSGVTQTPKHLITATGQRVTLRCSPRSGDLSVYWYQQSLDQGLQFLIQYYNGEERAKGNILERFSAQQFPDLHSELNLSSLELGDSALYFCASSVFTEATGELFFGEGSRLTVL.

This chain joins TRBV20-1 and TRBJ2-7, with 10 bases lining up with TRBD1. Germline values: CDR1 DFQATT, CDR2 SNEGSKA (reference sequence). The CDR3 runs 15 residues. The junction had 6 bases not matched to a gene; V was cut back by 2 bases and J by 2 bases. The chain's CDR3 is CSARNPGTGAYEQYF. In DNA form, the CDR3 reads TGCAGTGCTAGAAACCCCGGGACAGGGGCCTACGAGCAGTACTTC.

CDR3 DNA sequence: TGTGCCAGCTCACGCCCGACGGCCTCCTACGAGCAGTACTTC. As protein: CASSRPTASYEQYF. The chain employs TRBV18 and TRBJ2-7; no reliable D call. Trimming cost V 4 bases and J 0 bases, with 10 bases left between them. The CDR3 has 14 amino acids. Looked up from germline, CDR1 is KGHSH and CDR2 is LQKENI. The whole variable domain, filled in from reference TRBV18 and TRBJ2-7, reads NAGVMQNPRHLVRRRGQEARLRCSPMKGHSHVYWYRQLPEEGLKFMVYLQKENIIDESGMPKERFSAEFPKEGPSILRIQQVVRGDSAAYFCASSRPTASYEQYFGPGTRLTVT.

This clonotype has only a few counts. V is TRBV6-1 and J is TRBJ2-7, with 7 bases matching TRBD2. The CDR3 extends over 15 amino acids. The J segment lost 2 bases and the V segment lost 6 bases, leaving 10 bases of the junction unmatched. CDR1 and CDR2 (germline): MNHNS, SASEGT. CDR3 DNA sequence: TGTGCCAGCAGGCCCGGTTGGGCGGGGGCCTACGAGCAGTACTTC. Encoded protein: CASRPGWAGAYEQYF.

This rearrangement joins TRBV7-6 to TRBJ2-4; D is unresolved. The germline CDR1 and CDR2 sequences are SGHVS and FNYEAQ. The CDR3 length is 12 residues. The V end was cut by 5 bases, the J end by 9 bases, with 11 bases between. As DNA, the CDR3 is TGTGCCAGCAGCGGGCCCCAGACCATTCAGTACTTC. As protein: CASSGPQTIQYF.

The chain combines TRBV7-2 with TRBJ1-3; D not resolved. Germline V CDR1 and CDR2: SGHTA, FQGNSA. The CDR3 extends over 12 amino acids. The V end was cut by 5 bases, the J end by 4 bases, with 6 bases between. CDR3 protein: CASSTDGNTIYF. DNA for the CDR3: TGTGCCAGCAGCACGGACGGAAACACCATATATTTT.

This clonotype has only a few counts. The chain has TRBV25-1 and TRBJ2-3, with D hard to call. The V gene lost 3 bases and the J gene lost 6 bases, with 13 bases spanning the gap. The CDR3 has 14 amino acids. Looked up from germline, CDR1 is MGHDK and CDR2 is SYGVNS. CDR3 sequence: CASSDPQIIDTQYF. The CDR3 region has the DNA TGTGCCAGCAGTGATCCTCAGATTATCGATACGCAGTATTTT.